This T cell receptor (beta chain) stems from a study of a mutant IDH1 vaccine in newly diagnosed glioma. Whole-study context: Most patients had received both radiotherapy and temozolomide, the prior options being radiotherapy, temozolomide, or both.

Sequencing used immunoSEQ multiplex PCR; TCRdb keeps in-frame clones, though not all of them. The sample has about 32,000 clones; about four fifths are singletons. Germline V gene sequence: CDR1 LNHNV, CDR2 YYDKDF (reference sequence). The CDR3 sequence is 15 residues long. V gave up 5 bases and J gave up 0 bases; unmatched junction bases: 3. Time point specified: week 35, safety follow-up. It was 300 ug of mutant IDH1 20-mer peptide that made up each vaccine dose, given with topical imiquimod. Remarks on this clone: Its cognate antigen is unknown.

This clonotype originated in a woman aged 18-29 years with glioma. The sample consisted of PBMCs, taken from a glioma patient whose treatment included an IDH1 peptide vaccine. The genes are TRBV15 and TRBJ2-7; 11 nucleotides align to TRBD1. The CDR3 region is CATSSGTGGSYEQYF. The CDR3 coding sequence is TGTGCCACCAGCTCCGGGACAGGGGGCTCCTACGAGCAGTACTTC.